This TCR beta chain was sequenced in a study of T-cell reconstitution after alpha-beta-depleted transplantation in children. The study, taken as a whole, reports: Some patients' high day-60 TCRbeta diversity was traced to surviving recipient T cells and thymic progenitors.

Library preparation (for TCRbeta) was performed with unique molecular identifiers. TCRdb re-derived calls from the PCR reads in MiXCR, one entry per CDR3 protein. Seen here are a few hundred thousand distinct CDR3 sequences, roughly 10% observed once, and the top ten hold around a quarter. This clonotype was seen ten or more times. Its antigen is not identified. V gave up 4 bases and J gave up 2 bases, with 14 bases separating them. The CDR3 extends over 15 amino acids. CDR1 and CDR2 from the germline V gene are SGHAT and FQNNGV. The specimen was peripheral blood, collected 180 days after TCRalphabeta/CD19-depleted stem cell transplant. The J gene is TRBJ2-5, the V gene TRBV11-2; maybe TRBD1 (6 bases). The clonotype originates from a male patient aged 2-15 years who had a stem cell transplant for chronic granulomatous disease, so the T cells may come from the graft donor. The CDR3 DNA reads as TGTGCCAGCAGCTCGAGGGGCGACAGGCAAGAGACCCAGTACTTC. Its protein is CASSSRGDRQETQYF.